Listed below are T cell receptor beta chains from one sample, sequenced in a study of blood T cell repertoires in COVID-19. The assay was immunoSEQ multiplex PCR, and TCRdb's table has in-frame clones only and misses some. The sample gives about 290,000 clones, around four fifths of which show up once; 4% to 5% is in the top ten. The sequencing input was peripheral blood. All receptors derive from a woman between 50 and 59 years old with active or convalescent COVID-19. CDR3s leave out the opening cysteine and the closing phenylalanine or tryptophan.

j_call v_call cdr3_aa
TRBJ2-7 TRBV5-1 ASSLEAGGPYEQY
TRBJ2-7 TRBV7-6 ASSLGGLVGYEQY
TRBJ2-5 TRBV7-3 ASSQGLRGGETQY
TRBJ2-2 TRBV28 ASSPQNTGELF
TRBJ1-4 TRBV6-5 ASSQGRREKLF
TRBJ2-1 TRBV6-5 ASSLKAAGGEQF
TRBJ2-2 TRBV15 ATSRVTISGELF
TRBJ2-5 TRBV27 ASSLRTSVNQETQY
TRBJ1-5 TRBV6-5 ASRRAFSQPQH
TRBJ1-2 TRBV19 ASSTTGGPLSNYGYT
TRBJ1-1 TRBV19 ASSIWGEVTEAF
TRBJ1-2 TRBV19 ASSFGLQDGYT
TRBJ2-1 TRBV11-2 ASSLLVSSGGNEQF
TRBJ1-3 TRBV5-5 ASSDRYSGNTIY
TRBJ1-2 TRBV28 ASRAGHDYGYT
TRBJ1-2 TRBV19 ASSRGQVGYT